This TCR beta chain was sequenced in a study of neurological immune-mediated disorders. TCRdb itself ran the 5' RACE reads through MiXCR, one entry per CDR3 protein. The table has under 90,000 distinct CDR3 sequences, 9.4% seen once. This clonotype showed up many times. PBMCs stored at -80 C, 2 million in total, were the source of the unsorted libraries. The source of this sequence is a man in his forties or fifties in good health. The sequenced material came from PBMCs.

The CDR3 bases are TGCAGTGCTGAGGACGCTAGGAGCTCCTACGAGCAGTACTTC. Its translation: CSAEDARSSYEQYF. This sequence joins TRBV20-1 and TRBJ2-7; the D is unclear. In germline, CDR1 is DFQATT, CDR2 SNEGSKA (reference sequence). V was pared by 5 bases and J by 0 bases, with 14 bases between. The CDR3 totals 14 residues.